Following are 27 T cell receptor beta chains from one sample sequenced in a study of T cell repertoires in cytomegalovirus infection. TCRdb redid the calling of the reads with MiXCR, one entry per CDR3 protein. The table shows roughly 500,000 distinct CDR3 sequences, with approximately 15% occurring only once. The specimen sequenced was CD8+ T cells from PBMCs. These receptors were collected from a human donor in good health (CMV status not recorded). Some clones in this sample may be carry-over from other donors' samples.

This chain uses TRBV4-2 with TRBJ2-7, with TRBD1 identical over 8 bases. V shed 0 bases and J 3 bases; nucleotides not matched to a gene: 4. Germline-derived CDR1 and CDR2 are LGHNA and YNFKEQ. CDR3 size: 15 residues. CDR3 sequence reads: CASSQDPGTGYEQYF. In DNA form, the CDR3 reads TGTGCCAGCAGCCAAGATCCAGGGACAGGCTACGAGCAGTACTTC.

Points on this clonotype: This clone may be a read error of a much larger clone one base away. This sequence joins TRBV19 and TRBJ2-3; D call uncertain. V dropped 5 bases and J dropped 4 bases, with 22 bases sitting between them. The CDR3 has 17 residues. The V gene's germline CDR1 is LNHDA and CDR2 SQIVND (reference sequence). The CDR3 loop is CASSGNPDPLGADTQYF. Written as DNA, the CDR3 is TGTGCCAGTAGTGGGAACCCGGATCCCCTAGGCGCAGATACGCAGTATTTT.

This clonotype was seen ten or more times. The V call is TRBV19, the J call TRBJ2-2; D is unclear. With 8 bases removed from V and 6 bases from J, the gap between germline ends came to 10 bases. CDR1 and CDR2 (germline): LNHDA, SQIVND (reference sequence). This CDR3 comprises 12 residues. The CDR3 nucleotides are TGTGCCAGTCTAGGGTTGTCCGGGGAGCTGTTTTTT. This translates into CASLGLSGELFF. The entire variable domain, with the rest obtained from reference TRBV19 and TRBJ2-2, is as follows: DGGITQSPKYLFRKEGQNVTLSCEQNLNHDAMYWYRQDPGQGLRLIYYSQIVNDFQKGDIAEGYSVSREKKESFPLTVTSAQKNPTAFYLCASLGLSGELFFGEGSRLTVL.

This clonotype was picked up many times. The chain uses TRBV27 and TRBJ2-5, with D maybe TRBD2 (7 bases). V lost 0 bases, J lost 5 bases, and 16 bases lay in between. Germline V gene sequence: CDR1 MNHEY, CDR2 SMNVEV (reference sequence). The CDR3 contains 16 residues. The CDR3 spells CASSLSTPGGVETQYF. The CDR3 DNA is TGTGCCAGCAGTTTATCGACACCGGGGGGCGTGGAGACCCAGTACTTC.

This chain connects TRBV6-5 to TRBJ1-4, with TRBD1 identical over 8 bases. CDR1 and CDR2 (germline): MNHEY, SVGAGI. The V gene end was trimmed by 6 bases and the J gene end by 3 bases; junction bases not matched to a gene: 6. CDR3 length: 15 amino acids. CDR3 coding DNA: TGTGCCAGCAGCGACCAGGACAGGGCTAATGAAAAACTGTTTTTT. Translated, it gives CASSDQDRANEKLFF.

This chain joins TRBV27 and TRBJ1-1; 9 nucleotides line up with TRBD1. After removal of 5 bases from V and 2 bases from J, the junction contained 6 bases not matched to a gene. Germline CDR1 reads MNHEY; CDR2 reads SMNVEV (reference sequence). The CDR3 is made up of 15 amino acids. The chain's CDR3 is CASSPHRGQNTEAFF. CDR3 nucleotides: TGTGCCAGCAGTCCCCACAGGGGGCAAAACACTGAAGCTTTCTTT.

This clonotype was counted only a few times. V usage is TRBV5-1 and J usage is TRBJ1-2; D may be TRBD1 (5 bases). V lost 2 bases to trimming and J lost 8 bases, with 13 bases between them. The CDR3 spans 13 residues. Germline V gives CDR1 SGHRS, CDR2 YFSETQ. The DNA of the CDR3 is TGCGCCAGCAGCTTACCGGGACGAGAAGGCTACACCTTC. Encoded protein: CASSLPGREGYTF. Full variable domain (rest looked up from reference TRBV5-1 and TRBJ1-2): KAGVTQTPRYLIKTRGQQVTLSCSPISGHRSVSWYQQTPGQGLQFLFEYFSETQRNKGNFPGRFSGRQFSNSRSEMNVSTLELGDSALYLCASSLPGREGYTFGSGTRLTVV.

J is TRBJ1-4 and V is TRBV7-4, with D maybe TRBD1 (5 bases). The CDR3 consists of 16 residues. V gave up 8 bases and J gave up 4 bases, with 20 bases separating them. The V gene's germline CDR1 is SGHVT and CDR2 SQSDAQ. DNA for the CDR3: TGTGCCAGCGGCCGCCCTTTGGGGGGTGATAATGAAAAACTGTTTTTT. It codes for CASGRPLGGDNEKLFF.

Only a few counts were recorded for this clonotype. The chain combines TRBV5-8 with TRBJ1-2; 7 nucleotides match TRBD1. There are 13 residues in the CDR3. Trimming at V came to 7 bases and at J to 8 bases, leaving 11 bases not matched to a gene. Germline V gene data show CDR1 as SGHTS and CDR2 as YDEGEE. The CDR3 loop is CASDVFQGDGYTF. CDR3 DNA sequence: TGTGCCAGCGACGTCTTTCAGGGGGACGGCTACACCTTC. The full variable domain, its missing parts supplied by reference TRBV5-8 and TRBJ1-2, is EAGVTQSPTHLIKTRGQQATLRCSPISGHTSVYWYQQALGLGLQFLLWYDEGEERNRGNFPPRFSGRQFPNYSSELNVNALELEDSALYLCASDVFQGDGYTFGSGTRLTVV.

The J gene is TRBJ1-5, the V gene TRBV6-1; no reliable D call. CDR1 and CDR2 (germline): MNHNS, SASEGT. V lost 1 base and J 0 bases, leaving 7 bases between the germline ends. The length of the CDR3 is 15 residues. The CDR3 sequence: CASSEGGDSNQPQHF. The CDR3, as DNA: TGTGCCAGCAGTGAAGGTGGAGATAGCAATCAGCCCCAGCATTTT.

In its sample, this clonotype was seen a few times. V gene TRBV27 combines with J gene TRBJ2-2; D possibly matches TRBD1 or TRBD2 (5 bases each). The germline CDR1 and CDR2 sequences are MNHEY and SMNVEV (reference sequence). There are 17 residues in the CDR3. The V end was cut by 8 bases, the J end by 2 bases, with 21 bases between. This CDR3 is CASSNRGYPLNTGELFF. CDR3 in DNA: TGTGCCAGCTCCAACCGGGGCTACCCGCTAAACACCGGGGAGCTGTTTTTT.

The chain carries TRBV4-2 and TRBJ1-5; D is uncertain. Germline V gives CDR1 LGHNA, CDR2 YNFKEQ. This CDR3 comprises 15 residues. V was cut by 3 bases and J by 0 bases, with 9 bases left in between. DNA of the CDR3: TGTGCCAGCAGCCAGGTGCCAGGTAGCAATCAGCCCCAGCATTTT. Translating it yields CASSQVPGSNQPQHF.

The CDR3 sequence is CSAPDWQENERRMNTEAFF. In nucleotides, the CDR3 is TGCAGTGCTCCGGACTGGCAGGAAAACGAACGGAGAATGAACACTGAAGCTTTCTTT. The gene calls are TRBV20-1 and TRBJ1-1, with D hard to call. The CDR3 loop spans 19 amino acids. Germline values: CDR1 DFQATT, CDR2 SNEGSKA (reference sequence). V lost 5 bases and J 0 bases, leaving 28 bases between the germline ends.

This sequence joins TRBV7-8 and TRBJ1-2; D is undetermined. CDR3 length equals 13 residues. Trimming cost V 1 base and J 6 bases, with 9 bases left between them. Germline CDR1 and CDR2: SGHVS and FQNEAQ. For the CDR3, the DNA is TGTGCCAGCAGCTTAGGACATCGCGATGGCTACACCTTC. This sequence encodes CASSLGHRDGYTF.

In this sample, this clonotype turned up a few times. This chain joins TRBV20-1 and TRBJ1-2; D gene uncertain. The germline V gene encodes CDR1 DFQATT and CDR2 SNEGSKA (reference sequence). The CDR3 has 11 residues. V gave up 0 bases and J gave up 5 bases, with 4 bases separating them. The CDR3 sequence is CSAREGYGYTF. The CDR3 DNA reads as TGCAGTGCTAGAGAAGGGTATGGCTACACCTTC.

In this sample, this clonotype turned up many times. V usage is TRBV7-2 and J usage is TRBJ2-1; TRBD2 matches at 12 bases. Germline CDR1 and CDR2: SGHTA and FQGNSA. V gave up 2 bases and J gave up 10 bases; unmatched junction bases: 9. The CDR3 is 16 residues long. CDR3 bases: TGTGCCAGCAGCTTACTAGCGGGGGGGCTTTTAGACGAGCAGTTCTTC. Protein: CASSLLAGGLLDEQFF.

The rearrangement links TRBV29-1 to TRBJ2-7; D is unresolved. The germline CDR1 and CDR2 sequences are SQVTM and ANQGSEA. Trimming cost V 3 bases and J 5 bases, with 11 bases left between them. This CDR3 has 12 amino acids. For the CDR3, the DNA is TGCAGCGTTGAGGGCATAGAGAACGAGCAGTACTTC. Its protein is CSVEGIENEQYF.

The gene calls are TRBV29-1 and TRBJ2-5; 11 nucleotides agree with TRBD2. Trimming removed 7 bases from V and 4 bases from J; junction bases left unmatched: 11. The CDR3 extends over 15 amino acids. The germline CDR1 and CDR2 sequences are SQVTM and ANQGSEA. Here the CDR3 DNA reads TGCAGCGCCGGTTCTAGCGGGAGGCCAGGAGAGACCCAGTACTTC. This encodes CSAGSSGRPGETQYF.

The CDR3 region is CASSPRQLTETQYF. The CDR3 DNA is TGTGCCAGCAGCCCTAGGCAGTTGACAGAGACCCAGTACTTC. The genes are TRBV7-2 and TRBJ2-5; unclear D gene. The CDR3 length is 14 residues. V gave up 5 bases and J gave up 4 bases, with 14 bases separating them. Germline lookup yields CDR1 SGHTA and CDR2 FQGNSA.

This clonotype was counted a few times. The chain has TRBV9 and TRBJ1-2, with a possible D match to TRBD1 (6 bases). The germline CDR1 and CDR2 sequences are SGDLS and YYNGEE. Trimming removed 0 bases from V and 2 bases from J, with 17 bases in between. The CDR3 sequence is 17 residues long. The CDR3 region is CASSVGLGARLNYGYTF. Here the CDR3 DNA reads TGTGCCAGCAGCGTAGGACTGGGGGCGAGACTAAACTATGGCTACACCTTC. Filled out from reference TRBV9 and TRBJ1-2, the complete variable domain reads DSGVTQTPKHLITATGQRVTLRCSPRSGDLSVYWYQQSLDQGLQFLIQYYNGEERAKGNILERFSAQQFPDLHSELNLSSLELGDSALYFCASSVGLGARLNYGYTFGSGTRLTVV.

In the case of this clonotype: The CDR3 ends on some other residue instead of the conserved phenylalanine or tryptophan, so this is likely a read error. The chain couples TRBV6-1 to TRBJ2-1, with 8 bases that match TRBD1. This CDR3 contains 15 residues. J lost 9 bases, V lost 2 bases, and 9 bases had no gene match. The germline CDR1 and CDR2 sequences are MNHNS and SASEGT. CDR3 residues: CASSEPPTGEFEQFL. The CDR3 DNA reads as TGTGCCAGCAGTGAACCCCCGACAGGGGAATTTGAGCAGTTCTTA.

V is TRBV19 and J is TRBJ1-1; D is ambiguous. The CDR3 has 13 residues. The ends were cut back, 1 base at V and 6 bases at J, with 9 bases in the middle. The V gene's germline CDR1 is LNHDA and CDR2 SQIVND (reference sequence). The CDR3 reads CASSIVTAAEAFF. For the CDR3, the DNA is TGTGCCAGTAGTATAGTGACGGCGGCTGAAGCTTTCTTT.

This clonotype was seen only a few times. J is TRBJ1-5 and V is TRBV24-1; a possible D gene is TRBD1 (5 bases). Germline V gene sequence: CDR1 KGHDR, CDR2 SFDVKD. The length of the CDR3 is 14 residues. V gave up 4 bases and J gave up 6 bases, with 12 bases separating them. The CDR3 sequence: CATSDSQDSQPQHF. The CDR3 coding sequence is TGTGCCACCAGTGACTCACAAGACAGTCAGCCCCAGCATTTT.

The chain carries TRBV5-6 and TRBJ2-5, with a weak D call TRBD1 (6 bases). Deletions cut 3 bases from V and 6 bases from J, with 15 bases between. Germline V gene lookup returns CDR1 SGHDT and CDR2 YYEEEE. This CDR3 is 14 amino acids long. CDR3 region: CASSSSGAMKTQYF. DNA for the CDR3: TGTGCCAGCAGCTCCTCAGGGGCTATGAAGACCCAGTACTTC.

The chain recombines TRBV19 with TRBJ2-3; 7 bases match TRBD1. The germline V gene has CDR1 LNHDA and CDR2 SQIVND (reference sequence). The CDR3 sequence is 13 residues long. Trimming removed 8 bases from V and 4 bases from J; junction bases left unmatched: 6. The CDR3 sequence: CASYDRESDTQYF. CDR3 in DNA: TGTGCCAGTTATGACAGGGAATCAGATACGCAGTATTTT.

This chain uses TRBV5-1 with TRBJ1-1, with D possibly matching TRBD1 (5 bases). CDR1 SGHRS and CDR2 YFSETQ come from the germline V gene. This CDR3 has 13 amino acids. The V end was cut by 1 base, the J end by 6 bases, with 10 bases between. The CDR3 DNA sequence: TGCGCCAGCAGCTTGCGGGGGTTCCCTGAAGCTTTCTTT. Amino acid sequence: CASSLRGFPEAFF.

This clonotype was seen ten or more times. V gene TRBV12-3 or TRBV12-4 combines with J gene TRBJ1-5; TRBD1 agrees at 7 bases. The CDR3 extends over 14 amino acids. The ends lost 5 bases at V and 4 bases at J; junction bases unmatched: 5. CDR3 residues: CASSLGQLNQPQHF. In DNA form, the CDR3 reads TGTGCCAGCAGTCTGGGACAGTTAAATCAGCCCCAGCATTTT.